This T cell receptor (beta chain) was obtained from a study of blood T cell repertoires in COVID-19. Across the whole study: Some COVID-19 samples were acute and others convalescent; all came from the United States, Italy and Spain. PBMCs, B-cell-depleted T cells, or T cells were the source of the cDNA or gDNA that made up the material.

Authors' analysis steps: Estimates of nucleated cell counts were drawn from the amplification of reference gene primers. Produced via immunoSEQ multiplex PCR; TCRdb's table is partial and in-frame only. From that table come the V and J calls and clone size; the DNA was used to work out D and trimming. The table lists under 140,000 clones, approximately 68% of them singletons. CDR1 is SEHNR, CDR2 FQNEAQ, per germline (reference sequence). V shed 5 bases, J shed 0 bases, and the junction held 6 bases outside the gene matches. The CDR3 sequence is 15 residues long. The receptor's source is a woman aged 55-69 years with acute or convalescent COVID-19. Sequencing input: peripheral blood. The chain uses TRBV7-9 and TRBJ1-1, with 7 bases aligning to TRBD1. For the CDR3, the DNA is TGTGCCAGCAGCCCACCAGACAGGGTGAACACTGAAGCTTTCTTT. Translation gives CASSPPDRVNTEAFF.